The T cell receptor beta chain described here comes from a study of regulatory T cells in long-lasting Graves disease. Libraries of TCR beta came from iRepertoire HTBI primers plus Arm-PCR of CDR3 regions. TCRdb redid the calling of the multiplex PCR reads with MiXCR, one entry per CDR3 protein. The table shows some 460,000 distinct CDR3 sequences, with around 15% occurring only once. This CDR3 is built from 15 residues. V lost 2 bases, J lost 2 bases, and 11 bases lay in between. CDR1 is MNHEY, CDR2 SVGEGT, per germline. Stated time point: newly diagnosed GD, antithyroid drugs for less than 3 months. RNA isolated from PBMCs was used to make the TCR library. This clonotype turned up a few times. This sample also belongs to another study, concerning T cells in Graves' hyperthyroidism and ophthalmopathy.

The V and J genes are TRBV6-2 or TRBV6-3 and TRBJ2-3, with D possibly matching TRBD1 (6 bases). The sequence was obtained from a man aged 35-49 years with Graves disease. The material sequenced was peripheral blood mononuclear cells (PBMCs), taken at new diagnosis, from a patient treated with antithyroid drugs. This chain's CDR3 is CASSYGGGITDTQYF. The CDR3 nucleotides are TGTGCCAGCAGTTACGGGGGCGGAATCACAGATACGCAGTATTTT.